What follows describes a single T cell receptor (beta chain). PCR primers comprised 60 Vbeta and 13 Jbeta primers. Only in-frame clones appear in the TCRdb table, and some are missing; sequencing was by immunoSEQ multiplex PCR. The table lists 140,000 to 150,000 clones, approximately 84% of them singletons. This specimen belongs to a study of cytomegalovirus exposure and HLA in healthy donors. The TCR originated in a woman in her fifties or sixties in good health and CMV-seropositive. The specimen was PBMCs.

The CDR3 region is CASSLRGTGDEKLFF. CDR3 nucleotide sequence: TGCGCCAGCAGCTTGAGGGGGACAGGGGATGAAAAACTGTTTTTT. The rearrangement joins TRBV5-1 to TRBJ1-4; 10 bases fit TRBD1. This CDR3 comprises 15 residues. Unmatched junction bases numbered 3, after V lost 1 base and J lost 6 bases. Germline V lookup: CDR1 SGHRS, CDR2 YFSETQ.